This TCR beta chain was sequenced for a study of tumor and adjacent non-tumor tissue in lung cancer (dated by TCRdb to the late 2010s). Regarding the study in general: Patients with adenocarcinoma (12), squamous cell carcinoma (2) and small cell lung cancer (1) were included in the cohort. Among the approximately 15 patients, ages ranged from roughly 31 to 80 years, some ten were men and 5 were women, and disease was TNM stage I to III. The study compared bulk TCRbeta repertoires from lung tumor tissue and matched distant non-tumor lung tissue of around 14 lung cancer patients. TCRbeta CDR3 sequencing was performed on thirty paired specimens, with one tumor sample and one normal lung sample collected per patient. In total, sequencing yielded some 130 million productive TCRbeta reads, which works out to an average of around 4.2 million reads per sample. Summary of the overall study and its limitations: Tumor tissue showed significantly higher TCR diversity (inverse Simpson) than normal lung tissue, at 431.37 vs 166.20 (P = 0.0075, Mann-Whitney U test). The sequencing platform is not named in the methods, and unique molecular identifiers are not mentioned. In normal lung, the top 100 clones accounted for a significantly larger cumulative share of the repertoire than in tumor tissue. Only approximately 16 patients were included in the cohort, and the need for larger samples and more detailed clinical data was noted by the authors. Because peripheral blood was not sequenced, blood TCRbeta repertoires in the lung cancer patients of the study were not examined. TCR diversity was significantly higher in younger patients, and greater tumor TCR diversity was associated with shorter overall survival and shorter disease-free survival.

RNA was isolated from bulk unsorted tissue, and RNA quality was assessed with a NanoDrop ND-1000 and an Agilent 2100. Normal lung samples were distant non-tumor tissue taken more than 3 cm from the tumor edge. All donors had newly diagnosed lung cancer, had not received prior chemotherapy, and were admitted for thoracic surgery in China between August and November 2014. Patients with previous radiotherapy or chemotherapy, or with another concurrent cancer, were excluded from the study. Surgical tissue pieces of about 1-2.1 cm3 were preserved in RNAlater solution and were kept at -80 degrees C until use. The CDR1 and CDR2 encoded by the germline V gene are MRHNA and SNTAGT. V sheds 2 bases and J sheds 12 bases, leaving 17 bases between their ends. The CDR3 numbers 14 residues from cysteine through phenylalanine. Only the CDR3 region is kept as DNA, spanning 42 bases read in frame from base 1. The library was obtained by multiplex PCR. The instrument was an Illumina HiSeq 2500. TCRbeta libraries were constructed through three rounds of nested PCR with primers (Table S4) according to protocols adapted from ARM-PCR. Before sequencing, PCR products of 200-500 bp were cut from the gel and purified using the QIAquick gel extraction kit. The paper's data handling went like this. Reads were cleaned using Trimmomatic, were merged into complete CDR3 sequences using FLASH, and were assigned to V(D)J germline segments using MiTCR. Clonal diversity was computed as the inverse Simpson's index with VDJtools. In-frame sequences without a premature stop codon were defined as productive reads. Using fastp at Q25 and MiXCR, TCRdb reprocessed the public reads and kept productive beta chains. All rows with the same CDR3 protein become a single entry with the most common DNA and genes. The V and J calls follow TCRdb's processing rather than the paper's. Across this sample there are about 100,000 distinct CDR3 sequences, with 65% seen only once. The ten largest clones capture around a fifth of the sample.

This clonotype occurred a few times. Its antigen specificity is not known. Nothing much larger sits one base from this clone, and base qualities are not available. The V and J genes are TRBV6-4 and TRBJ2-1; the best D guess is TRBD2, with 6 bases matching. The sample was distant non-tumor lung tissue. This clonotype was sampled from a man aged 25 to 45 with non-small cell lung cancer. DNA sequence: TGTGCCAGCAGTGACGGGGAGGCGACTGGTGGGCAGTTCTTC. Protein translation: CASSDGEATGGQFF.